Described below is a single T cell receptor beta chain sequence and its context. Under the authors' procedure: Reference gene primer amplification yielded estimated nucleated cell counts. Clones were sequenced by immunoSEQ multiplex PCR, and TCRdb holds only the in-frame ones, with some missing. V and J calls plus clone size are reproduced from that table; the DNA served to infer D and trimming. The sample yields roughly 150,000 clones, around 83% seen once. The data derive from a study of blood T cell repertoires in COVID-19. Study-wide context: PBMCs, B-cell-depleted T cells, or T cells provided the cDNA or gDNA that made up the material.

This TCR was sampled from a woman aged 80 or over with acute or convalescent COVID-19. Sample: peripheral blood.

CDR3 in amino acids: CASSPRTQANYGYTF. CDR3 nucleotide sequence: TGTGCCAGCAGCCCCCGGACACAAGCTAACTATGGCTACACCTTC. V gene TRBV7-2 combines with J gene TRBJ1-2, with a possible D match to TRBD1 (5 bases). The V gene lost 5 bases and the J gene lost 0 bases, with 13 bases spanning the gap. Germline lookup yields CDR1 SGHTA and CDR2 FQGNSA. This CDR3 comprises 15 residues.